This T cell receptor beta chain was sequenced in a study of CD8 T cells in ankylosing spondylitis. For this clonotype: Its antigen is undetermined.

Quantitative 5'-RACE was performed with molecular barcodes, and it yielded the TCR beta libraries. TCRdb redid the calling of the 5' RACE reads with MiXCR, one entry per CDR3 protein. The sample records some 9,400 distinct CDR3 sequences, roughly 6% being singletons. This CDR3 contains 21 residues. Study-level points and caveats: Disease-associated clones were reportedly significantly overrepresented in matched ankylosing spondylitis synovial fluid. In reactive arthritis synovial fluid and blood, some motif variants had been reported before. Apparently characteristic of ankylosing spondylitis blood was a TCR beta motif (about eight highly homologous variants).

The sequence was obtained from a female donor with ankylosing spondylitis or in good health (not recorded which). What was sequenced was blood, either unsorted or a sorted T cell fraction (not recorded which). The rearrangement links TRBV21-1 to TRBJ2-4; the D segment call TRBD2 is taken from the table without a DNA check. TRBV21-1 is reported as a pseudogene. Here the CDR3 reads CASSKERGRILAELAKNIQYF. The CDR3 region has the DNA TGTGCCAGCAGCAAAGAGAGAGGGAGGATACTAGCGGAGTTAGCCAAAAACATTCAGTACTTC.